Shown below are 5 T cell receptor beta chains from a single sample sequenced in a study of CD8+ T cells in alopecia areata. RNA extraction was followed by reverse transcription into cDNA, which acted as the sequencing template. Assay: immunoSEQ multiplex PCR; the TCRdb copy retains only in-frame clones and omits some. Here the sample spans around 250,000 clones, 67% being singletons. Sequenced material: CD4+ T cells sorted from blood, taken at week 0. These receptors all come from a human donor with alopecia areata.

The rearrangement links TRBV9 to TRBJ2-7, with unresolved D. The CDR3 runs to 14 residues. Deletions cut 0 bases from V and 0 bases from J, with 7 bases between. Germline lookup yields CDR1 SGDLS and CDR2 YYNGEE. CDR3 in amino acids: CASSVEGSSYEQYF. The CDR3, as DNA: TGTGCCAGCAGCGTAGAAGGCAGCTCCTACGAGCAGTACTTC.

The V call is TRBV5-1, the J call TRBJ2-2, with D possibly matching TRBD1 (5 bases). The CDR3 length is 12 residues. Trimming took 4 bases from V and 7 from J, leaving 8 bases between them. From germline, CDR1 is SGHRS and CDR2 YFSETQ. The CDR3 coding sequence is TGCGCCAGCAGCGCTGACAGCGGGGAGCTGTTTTTT. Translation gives CASSADSGELFF.

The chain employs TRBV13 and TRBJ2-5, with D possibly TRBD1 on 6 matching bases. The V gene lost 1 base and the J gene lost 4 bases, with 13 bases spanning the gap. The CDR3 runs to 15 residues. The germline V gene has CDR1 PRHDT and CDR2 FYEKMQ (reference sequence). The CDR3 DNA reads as TGTGCCAGCAGCTTAGCCCAGGGGACCTCAGAGACCCAGTACTTC. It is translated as CASSLAQGTSETQYF. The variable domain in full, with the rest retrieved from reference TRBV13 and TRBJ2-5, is AAGVIQSPRHLIKEKRETATLKCYPIPRHDTVYWYQQGPGQDPQFLISFYEKMQSDKGSIPDRFSAQQFSDYHSELNMSSLELGDSALYFCASSLAQGTSETQYFGPGTRLLVL.

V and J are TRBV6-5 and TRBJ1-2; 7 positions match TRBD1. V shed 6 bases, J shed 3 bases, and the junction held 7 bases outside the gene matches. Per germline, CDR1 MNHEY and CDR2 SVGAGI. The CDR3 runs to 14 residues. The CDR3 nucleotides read TGTGCCAGCAGCTACACAGGGGTGGACTATGGCTACACCTTC. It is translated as CASSYTGVDYGYTF.

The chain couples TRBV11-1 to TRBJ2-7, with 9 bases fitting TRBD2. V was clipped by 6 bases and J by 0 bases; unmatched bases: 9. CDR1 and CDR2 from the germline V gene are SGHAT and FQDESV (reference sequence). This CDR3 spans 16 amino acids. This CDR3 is CASSGSTSGISYEQYF. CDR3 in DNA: TGTGCCAGCAGTGGATCGACTAGCGGTATCTCCTACGAGCAGTACTTC.